This is a list of T cell receptor beta chains from one sample in a study of shared T cell receptors in the human thymus. Using immunoSEQ multiplex PCR, the repertoire was profiled, and TCRdb retains in-frame clones only, with some absent. The sample shows over 450,000 clones, approximately 80% of them seen only once. The same sample was also used in a study of human thymus T cells.

Sequenced sample: thymocytes. All receptors come from a boy in the first two years of life with a congenital heart defect. The CDR3 runs from the conserved cysteine through the conserved F or W. The D gene is left open where the match is weak. Clone size, where shown, is once, few, many, or a class for clones that have expanded.

j_call: TRBJ2-2; v_call: TRBV6-1; clone_size: .; d_call: .; cdr3_aa: CASSEGREDTGELFF; cdr3_nt: TGTGCCAGCAGTGAAGGCAGGGAGGACACCGGGGAGCTGTTTTTT
j_call: TRBJ2-6; v_call: TRBV7-3; clone_size: .; d_call: TRBD2; cdr3_aa: CASSNSSGRAMSSGANVLTF; cdr3_nt: TGTGCCAGCAGCAACTCTAGCGGGAGGGCCATGAGCTCTGGGGCCAACGTCCTGACTTTC
j_call: TRBJ2-7; v_call: TRBV2; clone_size: .; d_call: TRBD1; cdr3_aa: CASSEDRDRPWPYEQYF; cdr3_nt: TGTGCCAGCAGTGAGGACAGGGACCGCCCCTGGCCCTACGAGCAGTACTTC
j_call: TRBJ2-2; v_call: TRBV21-1; clone_size: .; d_call: .; cdr3_aa: CASSSSPGHRRTSGRDGELFF; cdr3_nt: TGTGCCAGCAGCTCAAGCCCGGGACATCGTCGGACTAGCGGGAGAGACGGGGAGCTGTTTTTT
j_call: TRBJ2-7; v_call: TRBV20-1; clone_size: .; d_call: .; cdr3_aa: CSARTAGAQHF; cdr3_nt: TGCAGTGCTAGAACGGCTGGGGCGCAGCACTTC
j_call: TRBJ2-7; v_call: TRBV5-1; clone_size: once; d_call: TRBD2; cdr3_aa: CASSSRGVRDPYEQYF; cdr3_nt: TGCGCCAGCAGCTCGCGGGGGGTGCGGGATCCCTACGAGCAGTACTTC
j_call: TRBJ1-1; v_call: TRBV29-1; clone_size: .; d_call: TRBD1; cdr3_aa: CSVALDRENTEAFF; cdr3_nt: TGCAGCGTTGCTCTGGACAGGGAAAACACTGAAGCTTTCTTT
j_call: TRBJ2-2; v_call: TRBV19; clone_size: .; d_call: TRBD2; cdr3_aa: CASRGGRRGTGELFF; cdr3_nt: TGTGCCAGTAGGGGCGGGAGGAGGGGCACCGGGGAGCTGTTTTTT
j_call: TRBJ2-3; v_call: TRBV4-1; clone_size: .; d_call: .; cdr3_aa: CASSQTRQRCPTDTQYF; cdr3_nt: TGCGCCAGCAGCCAGACAAGACAGAGGTGCCCCACAGATACGCAGTATTTT
j_call: TRBJ2-7; v_call: TRBV7-2; clone_size: .; d_call: TRBD2; cdr3_aa: CASSLLLAGMAYEQYF; cdr3_nt: TGTGCCAGCAGCTTGTTACTAGCGGGAATGGCCTACGAGCAGTACTTC
j_call: TRBJ1-2; v_call: TRBV21-1; clone_size: few; d_call: .; cdr3_aa: CASSKGVRQCYGYTF; cdr3_nt: TGTGCCAGCAGCAAAGGGGTGAGGCAGTGCTATGGCTACACCTTC
j_call: TRBJ2-3; v_call: TRBV28; clone_size: .; d_call: TRBD2; cdr3_aa: CASSSTRMGLAGGNTDTQYF; cdr3_nt: TGTGCCAGCAGTTCTACCCGAATGGGACTAGCGGGAGGGAACACAGATACGCAGTATTTT
j_call: TRBJ2-1; v_call: TRBV6-5; clone_size: .; d_call: .; cdr3_aa: CASSYSRGSSYNEQFF; cdr3_nt: TGTGCCAGCAGTTACTCGAGGGGGAGCTCCTACAATGAGCAGTTCTTC
j_call: TRBJ2-5; v_call: TRBV19; clone_size: .; d_call: TRBD2; cdr3_aa: CASSIDPASGRAGGETQYF; cdr3_nt: TGTGCCAGTAGTATAGATCCGGCTAGCGGGAGGGCCGGAGGAGAGACCCAGTACTTC
j_call: TRBJ2-4; v_call: TRBV29-1; clone_size: .; d_call: TRBD2; cdr3_aa: CSVEAGGPLGAKNIQYF; cdr3_nt: TGCAGCGTTGAGGCGGGAGGGCCGTTGGGAGCCAAAAACATTCAGTACTTC
j_call: TRBJ2-7; v_call: TRBV4-3; clone_size: .; d_call: .; cdr3_aa: CASSQEYPLGPEQYF; cdr3_nt: TGCGCCAGCAGCCAAGAATACCCGTTGGGGCCCGAGCAGTACTTC
j_call: TRBJ2-7; v_call: TRBV30; clone_size: .; d_call: TRBD1; cdr3_aa: CAWSSWGQGTGEQYF; cdr3_nt: TGTGCCTGGAGTTCCTGGGGACAGGGGACAGGCGAGCAGTACTTC
j_call: TRBJ2-5; v_call: TRBV19; clone_size: .; d_call: TRBD2; cdr3_aa: CASSRVSGQETQYF; cdr3_nt: TGTGCCAGTAGTCGAGTTAGCGGGCAAGAGACCCAGTACTTC
j_call: TRBJ2-5; v_call: TRBV27; clone_size: .; d_call: .; cdr3_aa: CASSPQGAETQYF; cdr3_nt: TGTGCCAGCAGCCCACAGGGTGCAGAGACCCAGTACTTC
j_call: TRBJ2-1; v_call: TRBV5-8; clone_size: few; d_call: .; cdr3_aa: CASSLTGVRCNEQFF; cdr3_nt: TGTGCCAGCAGCCTAACCGGGGTTCGGTGCAATGAGCAGTTCTTC
j_call: TRBJ1-2; v_call: TRBV5-6; clone_size: .; d_call: TRBD1; cdr3_aa: CASSLWGSAGGWNYGYTF; cdr3_nt: TGTGCCAGCAGCTTGTGGGGTTCGGCAGGGGGCTGGAACTATGGCTACACCTTC
j_call: TRBJ2-1; v_call: TRBV30; clone_size: .; d_call: TRBD2; cdr3_aa: CAWSCGGPPSPNEQFF; cdr3_nt: TGTGCCTGGAGTTGCGGGGGACCCCCTTCCCCCAATGAGCAGTTCTTC
j_call: TRBJ2-7; v_call: TRBV27; clone_size: .; d_call: TRBD1; cdr3_aa: CASSIRDRGEQYF; cdr3_nt: TGTGCCAGCAGTATCCGGGACAGGGGCGAGCAGTACTTC
j_call: TRBJ2-5; v_call: TRBV5-6; clone_size: .; d_call: TRBD2; cdr3_aa: CASSPRTSGSLETQYF; cdr3_nt: TGTGCCAGCAGCCCAAGGACTAGCGGGAGCTTGGAGACCCAGTACTTC
j_call: TRBJ1-2; v_call: TRBV14; clone_size: .; d_call: TRBD1; cdr3_aa: CASRSTGKGNYGYTF; cdr3_nt: TGTGCCAGCAGGTCGACAGGGAAGGGTAACTATGGCTACACCTTC